What follows is one TCR beta chain and its context. There are 16 residues in the CDR3. CDR1 is SGHTA, CDR2 FQGNSA, per germline. Trimming stripped 6 bases from V and 3 bases from J, with 19 bases between. These data come from a study of control samples from healthy donors and cancer patients. TCRdb keeps only in-frame clones here, not all; method: immunoSEQ multiplex PCR. The sample has about 100,000 clones; around 88% are singletons. The receptor's source is a man aged 25 to 45 in good health. The sequenced sample was blood. The chain couples TRBV7-2 to TRBJ2-3; the D gene is possibly TRBD1 (6 bases). The CDR3 sequence is CASRTGSGLVTDTQYF. CDR3 in DNA: TGTGCCAGCAGAACAGGGTCGGGATTGGTAACAGATACGCAGTATTTT.